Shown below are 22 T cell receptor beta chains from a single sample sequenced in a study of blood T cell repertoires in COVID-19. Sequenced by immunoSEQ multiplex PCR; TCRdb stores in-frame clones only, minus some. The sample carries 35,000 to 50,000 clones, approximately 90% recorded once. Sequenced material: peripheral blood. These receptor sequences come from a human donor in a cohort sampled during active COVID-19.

The CDR3 protein is CASSQVTGSYEQYF. The CDR3 DNA is TGTGCCAGCAGCCAAGTAACGGGTTCCTACGAGCAGTACTTC. The rearrangement links TRBV3-1 (or the pseudogene TRBV3-2) to TRBJ2-7, with D unclear. The CDR3 loop spans 14 amino acids. Germline CDR1 and CDR2: LGHDT and YNNKEL (reference sequence). Trimming removed 1 base at V and 1 base at J, with 8 bases between.

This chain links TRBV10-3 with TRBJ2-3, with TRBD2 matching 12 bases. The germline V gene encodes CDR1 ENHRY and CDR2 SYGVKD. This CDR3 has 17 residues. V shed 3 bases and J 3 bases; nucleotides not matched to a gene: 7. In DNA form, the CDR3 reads TGTGCCATCAGTGACTCTACCGGGACTAGCGGGACAGATACGCAGTATTTT. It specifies CAISDSTGTSGTDTQYF.

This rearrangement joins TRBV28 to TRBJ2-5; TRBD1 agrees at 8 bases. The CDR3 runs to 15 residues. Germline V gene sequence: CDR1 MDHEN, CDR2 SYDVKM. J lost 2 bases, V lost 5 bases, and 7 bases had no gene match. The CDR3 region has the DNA TGTGCCAGCAGTCCCCCGGGACAGGCACAAGAGACCCAGTACTTC. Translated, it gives CASSPPGQAQETQYF.

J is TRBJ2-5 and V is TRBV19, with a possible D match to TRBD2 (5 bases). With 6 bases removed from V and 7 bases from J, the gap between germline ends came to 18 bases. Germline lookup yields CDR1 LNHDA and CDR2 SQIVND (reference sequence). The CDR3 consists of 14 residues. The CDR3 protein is CASRSSGGVGTQYF. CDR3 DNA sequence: TGTGCCAGTAGATCCAGCGGCGGAGTGGGGACCCAGTACTTC.

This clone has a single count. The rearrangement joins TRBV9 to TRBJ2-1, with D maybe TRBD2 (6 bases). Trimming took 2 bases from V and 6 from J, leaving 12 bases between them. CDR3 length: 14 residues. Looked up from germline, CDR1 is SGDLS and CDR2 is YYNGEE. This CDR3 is CASSVGLASNEQFF. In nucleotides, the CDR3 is TGTGCCAGCAGCGTTGGGCTAGCGAGCAATGAGCAGTTCTTC.

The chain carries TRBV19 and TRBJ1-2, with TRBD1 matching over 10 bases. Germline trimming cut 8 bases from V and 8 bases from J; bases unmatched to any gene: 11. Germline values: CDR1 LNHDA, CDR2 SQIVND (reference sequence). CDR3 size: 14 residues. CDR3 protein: CASQWDRGSSGYTF. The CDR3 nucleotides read TGTGCCAGTCAGTGGGACAGGGGATCGTCGGGCTACACCTTC.

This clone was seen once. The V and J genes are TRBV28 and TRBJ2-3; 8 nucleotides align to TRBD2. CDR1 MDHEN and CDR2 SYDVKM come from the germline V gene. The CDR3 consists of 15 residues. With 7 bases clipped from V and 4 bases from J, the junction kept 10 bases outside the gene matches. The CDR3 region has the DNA TGTGCCAGCAACAGAGCGGGAGCCTGGGCAGATACGCAGTATTTT. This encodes CASNRAGAWADTQYF.

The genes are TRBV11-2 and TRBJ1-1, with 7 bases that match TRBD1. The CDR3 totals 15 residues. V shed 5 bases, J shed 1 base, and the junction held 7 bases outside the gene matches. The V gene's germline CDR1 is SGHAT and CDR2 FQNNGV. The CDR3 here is CASSEATGANTEAFF. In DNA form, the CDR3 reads TGTGCCAGCAGCGAAGCTACAGGGGCGAACACTGAAGCTTTCTTT. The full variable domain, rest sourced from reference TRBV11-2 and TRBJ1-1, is EAGVAQSPRYKIIEKRQSVAFWCNPISGHATLYWYQQILGQGPKLLIQFQNNGVVDDSQLPKDRFSAERLKGVDSTLKIQPAKLEDSAVYLCASSEATGANTEAFFGQGTRLTVV.

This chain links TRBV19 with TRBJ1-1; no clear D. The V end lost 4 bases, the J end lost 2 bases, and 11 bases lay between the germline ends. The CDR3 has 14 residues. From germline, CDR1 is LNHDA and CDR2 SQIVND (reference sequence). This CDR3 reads CASSTGESNTEAFF. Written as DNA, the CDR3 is TGTGCCAGTAGTACCGGGGAGTCAAACACTGAAGCTTTCTTT. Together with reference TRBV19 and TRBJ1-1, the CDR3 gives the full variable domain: DGGITQSPKYLFRKEGQNVTLSCEQNLNHDAMYWYRQDPGQGLRLIYYSQIVNDFQKGDIAEGYSVSREKKESFPLTVTSAQKNPTAFYLCASSTGESNTEAFFGQGTRLTVV.

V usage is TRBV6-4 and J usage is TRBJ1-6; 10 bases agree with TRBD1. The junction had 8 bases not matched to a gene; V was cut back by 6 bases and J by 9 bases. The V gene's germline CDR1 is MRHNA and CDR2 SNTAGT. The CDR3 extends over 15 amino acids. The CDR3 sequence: CASRKGTGDSSPLHF. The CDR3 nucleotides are TGTGCCAGCAGGAAAGGGACAGGGGACTCTTCACCCCTCCACTTT.

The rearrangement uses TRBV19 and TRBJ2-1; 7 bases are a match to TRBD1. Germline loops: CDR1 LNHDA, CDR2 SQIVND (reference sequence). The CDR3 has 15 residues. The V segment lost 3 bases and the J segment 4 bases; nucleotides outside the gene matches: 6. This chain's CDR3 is CASSMGDSFYNEQFF. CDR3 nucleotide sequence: TGTGCCAGTAGTATGGGGGACAGTTTTTACAATGAGCAGTTCTTC.

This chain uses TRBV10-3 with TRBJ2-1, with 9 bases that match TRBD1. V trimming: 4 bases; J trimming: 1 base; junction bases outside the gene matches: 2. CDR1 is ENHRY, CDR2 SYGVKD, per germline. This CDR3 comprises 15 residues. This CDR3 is CAISGGTGSYNEQFF. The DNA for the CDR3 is TGTGCCATCAGTGGGGGGACAGGGTCCTACAATGAGCAGTTCTTC.

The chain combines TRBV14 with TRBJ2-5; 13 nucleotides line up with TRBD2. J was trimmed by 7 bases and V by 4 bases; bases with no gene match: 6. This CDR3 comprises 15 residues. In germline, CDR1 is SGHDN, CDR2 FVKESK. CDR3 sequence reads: CASSPGTSGTGTQYF. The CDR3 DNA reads TGTGCCAGCAGCCCGGGGACTAGCGGGACTGGGACCCAGTACTTC.

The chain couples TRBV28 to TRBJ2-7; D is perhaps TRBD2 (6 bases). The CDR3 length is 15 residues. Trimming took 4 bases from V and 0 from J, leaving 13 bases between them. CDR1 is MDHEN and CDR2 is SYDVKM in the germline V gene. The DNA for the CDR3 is TGTGCCAGCAGTTCTAAGGACTACCGCTCCTACGAGCAGTACTTC. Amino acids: CASSSKDYRSYEQYF.

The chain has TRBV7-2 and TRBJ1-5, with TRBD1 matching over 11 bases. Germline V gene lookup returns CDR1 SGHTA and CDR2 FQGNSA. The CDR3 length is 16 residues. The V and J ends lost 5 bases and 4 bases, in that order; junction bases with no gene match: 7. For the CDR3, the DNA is TGTGCCAGCAGCACCACCGGGACAGGGGGGAATCAGCCCCAGCATTTT. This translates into CASSTTGTGGNQPQHF.

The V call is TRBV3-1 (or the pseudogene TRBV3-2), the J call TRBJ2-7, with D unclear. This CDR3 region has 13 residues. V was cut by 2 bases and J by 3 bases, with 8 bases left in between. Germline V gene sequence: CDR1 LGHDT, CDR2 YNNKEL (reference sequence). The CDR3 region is CASSQMGSYEQYF. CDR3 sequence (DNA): TGTGCCAGCAGCCAAATGGGCAGCTACGAGCAGTACTTC.

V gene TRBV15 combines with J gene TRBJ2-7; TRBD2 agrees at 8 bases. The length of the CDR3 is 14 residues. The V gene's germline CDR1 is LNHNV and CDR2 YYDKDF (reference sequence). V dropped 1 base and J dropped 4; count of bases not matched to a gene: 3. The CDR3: CATSRGGLVYEQYF. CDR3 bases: TGTGCCACCAGCAGAGGGGGACTAGTGTACGAGCAGTACTTC.

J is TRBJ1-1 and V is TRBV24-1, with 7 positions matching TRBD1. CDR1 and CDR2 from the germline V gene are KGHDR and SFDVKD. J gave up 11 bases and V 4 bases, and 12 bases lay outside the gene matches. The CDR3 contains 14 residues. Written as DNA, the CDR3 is TGTGCCACCAGTGAATATACAGGGGATTCTGTTGCTTTCTTT. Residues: CATSEYTGDSVAFF.

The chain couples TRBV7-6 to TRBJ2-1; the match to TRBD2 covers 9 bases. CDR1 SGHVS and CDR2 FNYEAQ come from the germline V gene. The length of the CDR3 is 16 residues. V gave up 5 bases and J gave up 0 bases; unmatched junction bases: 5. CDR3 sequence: CASSPYSGSSYNEQFF. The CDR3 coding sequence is TGTGCCAGCAGCCCATATAGCGGGAGCTCCTACAATGAGCAGTTCTTC.

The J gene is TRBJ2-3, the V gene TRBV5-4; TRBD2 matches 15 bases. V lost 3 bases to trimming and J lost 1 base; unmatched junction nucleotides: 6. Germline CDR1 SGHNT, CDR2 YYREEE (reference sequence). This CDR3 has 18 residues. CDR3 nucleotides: TGTGCCAGCAGCTGGGGGACTAGCGGGAGGACTGGCACAGATACGCAGTATTTT. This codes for CASSWGTSGRTGTDTQYF.

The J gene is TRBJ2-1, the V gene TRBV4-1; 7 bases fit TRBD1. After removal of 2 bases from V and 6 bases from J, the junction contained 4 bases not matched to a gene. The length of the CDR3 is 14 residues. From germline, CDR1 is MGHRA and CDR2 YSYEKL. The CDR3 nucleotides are TGCGCCAGCAGCCAAATAGGGACAGCCAATGAGCAGTTCTTC. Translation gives CASSQIGTANEQFF.

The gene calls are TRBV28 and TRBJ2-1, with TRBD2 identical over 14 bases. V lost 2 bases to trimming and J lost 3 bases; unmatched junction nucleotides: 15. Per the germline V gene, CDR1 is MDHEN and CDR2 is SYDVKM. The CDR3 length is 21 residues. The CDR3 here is CASSLSRIGTSGSKGYNEQFF. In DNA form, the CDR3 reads TGTGCCAGCAGTTTAAGTCGAATCGGGACTAGCGGGAGTAAAGGCTACAATGAGCAGTTCTTC.